The 10 T cell receptor beta chains below were found in one sample sequenced in a study of T cell changes during pregnancy in multiple sclerosis. Measured with immunoSEQ multiplex PCR; TCRdb has only the in-frame clones, and not every one. The table has under 95,000 clones, around nine tenths seen once. The material sequenced was peripheral blood, taken in the second trimester of pregnancy. These receptors came from a female donor with multiple sclerosis, enrolled in a pregnancy study.

The chain links TRBV27 to TRBJ2-5; D possibly corresponds to TRBD2 (5 bases). Germline-derived CDR1 and CDR2 are MNHEY and SMNVEV (reference sequence). With 8 bases removed from V and 1 base from J, the gap between germline ends came to 14 bases. The CDR3 consists of 14 residues. CDR3 in DNA: TGTGCCAGCTCGGGCGGGTCAGGCCAAGAGACCCAGTACTTC. Encoded protein: CASSGGSGQETQYF.

The chain recombines TRBV6-6 with TRBJ1-1; tentative D call: TRBD1 (5 bases). The germline V gene has CDR1 MNHNY and CDR2 SVGAGI (reference sequence). The germline V and J ends were trimmed by 5 bases and 7 bases, with 11 bases remaining between them. The CDR3 is 12 residues long. In nucleotides, the CDR3 is TGTGCCAGCAGTGGTGGGGGGGGTGAAGCTTTCTTT. It specifies CASSGGGGEAFF.

The rearrangement joins TRBV29-1 to TRBJ2-7; D not resolved. This CDR3 is built from 13 residues. V was trimmed by 5 bases and J by 2 bases, leaving 13 bases between them. Per the germline V gene, CDR1 is SQVTM and CDR2 is ANQGSEA. The CDR3 sequence is CSVPSTTTYEQYF. The DNA for the CDR3 is TGCAGCGTTCCCAGTACCACCACCTACGAGCAGTACTTC.

The chain uses TRBV15 and TRBJ2-7; a weak D match, TRBD1 (6 bases). The V gene lost 2 bases and the J gene lost 4 bases, with 12 bases spanning the gap. Germline CDR1 reads LNHNV; CDR2 reads YYDKDF (reference sequence). The length of the CDR3 is 14 residues. The CDR3 protein is CATSRQLQGYEQYF. The CDR3 DNA is TGTGCCACCAGCAGACAGTTACAGGGTTACGAGCAGTACTTC.

The rearrangement joins TRBV29-1 to TRBJ2-1; perhaps TRBD2 as D (5 bases). Germline assignment: CDR1 SQVTM and CDR2 ANQGSEA. V was cut by 1 base and J by 1 base, with 14 bases left in between. This CDR3 is built from 16 residues. CDR3 DNA: TGCAGCGTTGAAGGGATAGAGGGTATATCCTACAATGAGCAGTTCTTC. This gives the protein CSVEGIEGISYNEQFF.

The CDR3 spells CASSKTSGGAGEQFF. The DNA of the CDR3 is TGTGCCAGCAGTAAGACTAGCGGGGGGGCAGGTGAGCAGTTCTTC. The V gene is TRBV2, the J gene TRBJ2-1; TRBD2 agrees at 14 bases. V lost 5 bases to trimming and J lost 9 bases; unmatched junction nucleotides: 6. This CDR3 comprises 15 residues. CDR1 SNHLY and CDR2 FYNNEI come from the germline V gene.

Here the CDR3 reads CARSLTSGRAWEQFF. Written as DNA, the CDR3 is TGTGCCAGAAGCCTTACTAGCGGGAGGGCCTGGGAGCAGTTCTTC. V usage is TRBV5-3 and J usage is TRBJ2-1, with 13 bases identical to TRBD2. TRBV5-3 is flagged as an ORF with uncertain function. After removal of 4 bases from V and 10 bases from J, the junction contained 8 bases not matched to a gene. The CDR3 length is 15 residues.

This clone has just one count. The V and J genes are TRBV10-3 and TRBJ2-7; 7 nucleotides line up with TRBD2. The CDR3 runs 15 residues. CDR1 is ENHRY and CDR2 is SYGVKD in the germline V gene. V trimming: 3 bases; J trimming: 0 bases; junction bases outside the gene matches: 5. This CDR3 is CAISDLAESSYEQYF. For the CDR3, the DNA is TGTGCCATCAGTGACCTAGCGGAGAGCTCCTACGAGCAGTACTTC.

J is TRBJ1-2 and V is TRBV6-1; 9 bases agree with TRBD1. The trim removed 2 bases at V and 8 bases at J, leaving 6 bases unmatched. Looked up from germline, CDR1 is MNHNS and CDR2 is SASEGT. The CDR3 contains 14 residues. The DNA of the CDR3 is TGTGCCAGCAGTGAAAAGACAGGGGGATTCGGCTACACCTTC. This encodes CASSEKTGGFGYTF.

This clone was seen just once. This chain links TRBV7-9 with TRBJ1-1; TRBD1 matches at 7 bases. Germline lookup yields CDR1 SEHNR and CDR2 FQNEAQ (reference sequence). Trimming at V came to 3 bases and at J to 0 bases, leaving 4 bases not matched to a gene. The CDR3 loop spans 15 amino acids. CDR3 loop: CASSFGQVMNTEAFF. The CDR3 bases are TGTGCCAGCAGCTTCGGACAGGTTATGAACACTGAAGCTTTCTTT. Supplemented by reference TRBV7-9 and TRBJ1-1, the full variable domain reads DTGVSQNPRHKITKRGQNVTFRCDPISEHNRLYWYRQTLGQGPEFLTYFQNEAQLEKSRLLSDRFSAERPKGSFSTLEIQRTEQGDSAMYLCASSFGQVMNTEAFFGQGTRLTVV.